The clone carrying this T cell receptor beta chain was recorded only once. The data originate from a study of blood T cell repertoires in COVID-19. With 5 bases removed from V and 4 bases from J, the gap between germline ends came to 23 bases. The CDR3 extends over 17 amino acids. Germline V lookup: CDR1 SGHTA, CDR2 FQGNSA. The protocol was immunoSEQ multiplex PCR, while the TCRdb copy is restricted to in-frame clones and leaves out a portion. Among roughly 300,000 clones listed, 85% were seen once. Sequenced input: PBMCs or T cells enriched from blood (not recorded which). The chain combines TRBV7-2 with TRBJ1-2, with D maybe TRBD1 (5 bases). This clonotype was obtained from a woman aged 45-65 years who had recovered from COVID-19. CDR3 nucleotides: TGTGCCAGCAGCAACCCACAGATGCGACAGCTCCGCTATGGCTACACCTTC. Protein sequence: CASSNPQMRQLRYGYTF.